This passage covers 28 T cell receptor beta chains from one sample sequenced in a study of early T cells in non-severe SARS-CoV-2 infection. MiXCR, run by TCRdb on the 5' RACE reads, gives a single entry per CDR3 protein. The sample has 25,000 to 35,000 distinct CDR3 sequences; roughly 6.6% are singletons. The sequencing sample was made of whole blood. These receptors came from an adult who was a healthcare worker with PCR-confirmed SARS-CoV-2 infection or an uninfected control (not recorded which).

The sample holds many counts of this clonotype. V is TRBV7-6 and J is TRBJ2-1, with D tentatively TRBD2 (6 bases). In germline, CDR1 is SGHVS, CDR2 FNYEAQ. The CDR3 is made up of 17 amino acids. V gave up 4 bases and J gave up 8 bases, with 24 bases separating them. CDR3 nucleotides: TGTGCCAGCAGCTCCCCCAGTGCGGGGAATGGTAGGGATGAGCAGTTCTTC. Protein: CASSSPSAGNGRDEQFF.

This clonotype was counted ten times or more. The J gene is TRBJ2-7, the V gene TRBV7-6, with TRBD2 identical over 9 bases. The junction had 5 bases not matched to a gene; V was cut back by 3 bases and J by 5 bases. Per the germline V gene, CDR1 is SGHVS and CDR2 is FNYEAQ. CDR3 length: 14 residues. The CDR3 sequence: CASSLELAGHEQYF. Written as DNA, the CDR3 is TGTGCCAGCAGCTTGGAACTAGCGGGTCACGAGCAGTACTTC.

The CDR3 DNA follows: TGCGCCAGCAGCCAACAGGAGGGGCCCTACGAGCAGTACTTC. Its protein product is CASSQQEGPYEQYF. The chain is built from TRBV4-1 and TRBJ2-7, with D possibly being TRBD2 (6 bases). Trimming removed 2 bases from V and 2 bases from J, with 10 bases in between. The germline gives CDR1 MGHRA, CDR2 YSYEKL. The CDR3 extends over 14 amino acids.

This clonotype showed up many times. The V and J genes are TRBV24-1 and TRBJ1-1; 9 positions match TRBD1. The CDR3 has 16 residues. In germline, CDR1 is KGHDR, CDR2 SFDVKD. The V and J ends lost 2 bases and 4 bases, in that order; junction bases with no gene match: 7. The CDR3 region has the DNA TGTGCCACCAGTGATTCCGGGACAGGGTTTGCCACTGAAGCTTTCTTT. Translating gives CATSDSGTGFATEAFF.

This clonotype was counted a few times. V and J are TRBV20-1 and TRBJ2-3, with TRBD2 matching 12 bases. The CDR3 length is 16 residues. CDR1 is DFQATT, CDR2 SNEGSKA, per germline (reference sequence). The ends lost 1 base at V and 5 bases at J; junction bases unmatched: 7. DNA of the CDR3: TGCAGTGCTAGAGGACCGACTAGCGGGAGATTAGATACGCAGTATTTT. Translated: CSARGPTSGRLDTQYF.

This clonotype was seen only once. The chain joins TRBV20-1 to TRBJ2-7, with 8 bases matching TRBD2. V lost 0 bases and J lost 3; bases outside the gene matches: 7. The CDR3 consists of 15 residues. Germline V gene data show CDR1 as DFQATT and CDR2 as SNEGSKA (reference sequence). CDR3 DNA: TGCAGTGCTAGAGATCTTGATAGCGGGATCTACGAGCAGTACTTC. Protein: CSARDLDSGIYEQYF.

This clonotype has more than one count but fewer than ten. The chain carries TRBV25-1 and TRBJ2-7; TRBD1 agrees at 10 bases. The CDR3 totals 14 residues. Trimming at V came to 4 bases and at J to 5 bases, leaving 5 bases not matched to a gene. The germline V gene encodes CDR1 MGHDK and CDR2 SYGVNS. The CDR3, as DNA: TGTGCCAGCAGTGGATCCGGGACAGGGGACGAGCAGTACTTC. Its protein product is CASSGSGTGDEQYF.

Ten or more counts support this clonotype. V and J are TRBV12-3 or TRBV12-4 and TRBJ2-5, with a tentative D call TRBD2 (5 bases). Trimming shortened V by 3 bases and J by 2 bases, and 7 bases separated the two germline ends. The CDR3 is 13 residues long. CDR3 protein: CASSFGVQETQYF. As DNA, the CDR3 is TGTGCCAGCAGTTTCGGGGTACAAGAGACCCAGTACTTC.

At least ten counts were recorded for this clonotype. The chain couples TRBV12-3 or TRBV12-4 to TRBJ2-5, with D perhaps assigned TRBD1 or TRBD2 (5 bases each). Trimming took 5 bases from V and 0 from J, leaving 13 bases between them. This CDR3 is built from 15 residues. DNA for the CDR3: TGTGCCAGCAGTAACAGGTTCGGGGACCAAGAGACCCAGTACTTC. Amino acids: CASSNRFGDQETQYF.

This clonotype came up many times. The V gene is TRBV12-3 or TRBV12-4, the J gene TRBJ1-2; 8 nucleotides agree with TRBD1. The V segment lost 7 bases and the J segment 5 bases; nucleotides outside the gene matches: 12. The CDR3 is 15 residues long. This CDR3 is CASTTGQGLGYGYTF. The CDR3 bases are TGTGCCAGCACCACCGGACAGGGACTAGGGTATGGCTACACCTTC.

This clonotype occurred many times. The chain employs TRBV7-9 and TRBJ1-2, with 7 bases aligning to TRBD1. V shed 5 bases and J 4 bases; nucleotides not matched to a gene: 4. The CDR3 is 13 residues long. Germline V gives CDR1 SEHNR, CDR2 FQNEAQ (reference sequence). The CDR3 loop is CASSLRDSYGYTF. The CDR3, as DNA: TGTGCCAGCAGCCTCCGGGACAGCTATGGCTACACCTTC.

This sequence joins TRBV20-1 and TRBJ1-6; D possibly corresponds to TRBD1 (5 bases). V lost 2 bases, J lost 10 bases, and 9 bases lay in between. The CDR3 extends over 12 amino acids. Germline CDR1 is DFQATT and CDR2 is SNEGSKA (reference sequence). The CDR3 spells CSARLGESPLHF. CDR3 DNA sequence: TGCAGTGCTAGACTGGGGGAATCACCCCTCCACTTT.

Here the CDR3 reads CASSEKQGTGLDEQYF. In nucleotides, the CDR3 is TGTGCCAGCAGTGAGAAGCAGGGGACAGGGTTAGACGAGCAGTACTTC. The chain recombines TRBV25-1 with TRBJ2-7; 9 nucleotides line up with TRBD1. Unmatched junction bases numbered 11, after V lost 3 bases and J lost 5 bases. The CDR3 extends over 16 amino acids. Germline V gene lookup returns CDR1 MGHDK and CDR2 SYGVNS.

This clonotype was observed a handful of times. The genes are TRBV11-2 and TRBJ2-4; D may be TRBD2 (6 bases). This CDR3 comprises 16 residues. The germline V gene encodes CDR1 SGHAT and CDR2 FQNNGV. V lost 0 bases and J 3 bases, leaving 12 bases between the germline ends. CDR3 DNA sequence: TGTGCCAGCAGCTTAGAGATGTCGCGGGGCAAAAACATTCAGTACTTC. The encoded protein is CASSLEMSRGKNIQYF.

This clonotype was observed many times. This rearrangement joins TRBV18 to TRBJ1-1; D remains unclear. Trimming stripped 2 bases from V and 4 bases from J, with 8 bases between. Germline loops: CDR1 KGHSH, CDR2 LQKENI. The CDR3 consists of 13 residues. The CDR3 DNA is TGTGCCAGCTCACCATCTTCTGGCACTGAAGCTTTCTTT. Translation gives CASSPSSGTEAFF.

This clonotype was counted at least ten times. The chain joins TRBV19 to TRBJ1-2; D unclear. V was clipped by 5 bases and J by 8 bases, with 18 bases between them. Per germline, CDR1 LNHDA and CDR2 SQIVND (reference sequence). This CDR3 comprises 14 residues. CDR3 coding DNA: TGTGCCAGTAGTTTCTACGATCGGGCAGGCGGCTACACCTTC. Translation: CASSFYDRAGGYTF.

This clonotype was seen many times. The chain joins TRBV9 to TRBJ2-7; unclear D gene. Germline V CDR1 and CDR2: SGDLS, YYNGEE. Trimming took 0 bases from V and 4 from J, leaving 11 bases between them. The CDR3 has 14 amino acids. Here the CDR3 reads CASSVGTAKYEQYF. The CDR3 bases are TGTGCCAGCAGCGTAGGGACCGCCAAGTACGAGCAGTACTTC.

This clonotype has a handful of counts. The chain has TRBV12-3 or TRBV12-4 and TRBJ2-4; 9 bases line up with TRBD1. With 6 bases clipped from V and 6 bases from J, the junction kept 6 bases outside the gene matches. CDR3 length: 14 amino acids. CDR3 in amino acids: CASRPTGGANIQYF. CDR3 DNA: TGTGCCAGCAGGCCAACAGGGGGCGCAAACATTCAGTACTTC.

This clonotype was seen at least ten times. The chain uses TRBV4-3 and TRBJ2-2; 7 nucleotides align to TRBD1. The CDR3 totals 16 residues. CDR1 LGHNA and CDR2 YSLEER come from the germline V gene. With V trimmed by 3 bases and J by 0 bases, 4 bases remained unmatched. CDR3 in DNA: TGCGCCAGCAGCCAGGCCGGGACAGCGAACACCGGGGAGCTGTTTTTT. Its translation: CASSQAGTANTGELFF.

The sample holds many counts of this clonotype. This chain joins TRBV20-1 and TRBJ1-4; D is uncertain. The CDR3 sequence is 11 residues long. Deletions cut 6 bases from V and 4 bases from J, with 6 bases between. CDR1 and CDR2 from the germline V gene are DFQATT and SNEGSKA (reference sequence). CDR3 coding DNA: TGCAGTGCCCCGATTAATGAAAAACTGTTTTTT. Encoded protein: CSAPINEKLFF.

The rearrangement uses TRBV7-2 and TRBJ2-3; no definite D call. This CDR3 has 15 residues. The V end was cut by 1 base, the J end by 1 base, with 9 bases between. CDR1 SGHTA and CDR2 FQGNSA come from the germline V gene. The CDR3 is CASSLGGVGTDTQYF. CDR3 coding DNA: TGTGCCAGCAGCTTAGGGGGTGTCGGCACAGATACGCAGTATTTT.

This clonotype was found many times. CDR3 nucleotide sequence: TGTGCCAGCAGCGTAGCGGGGCAGGGGCGGGGAGAGACCCAGTACTTC. Translating it yields CASSVAGQGRGETQYF. The chain carries TRBV9 and TRBJ2-5; tentatively, D is TRBD1 or TRBD2 (6 bases each). Germline V gene lookup returns CDR1 SGDLS and CDR2 YYNGEE. V was shortened by 0 bases and J by 4 bases, with 16 bases between the two germline ends. CDR3 size: 16 residues.

This clonotype appeared many times. The chain uses TRBV4-3 and TRBJ2-5; D may be TRBD1 (5 bases). The CDR3 consists of 14 residues. Germline CDR1 and CDR2: LGHNA and YSLEER. The ends were cut back, 3 bases at V and 1 base at J, with 9 bases in the middle. For the CDR3, the DNA is TGCGCCAGCAGCCAGGGGCTCAGCCAAGAGACCCAGTACTTC. This encodes CASSQGLSQETQYF.

This clonotype was counted a few times. The genes are TRBV9 and TRBJ2-1; D gene uncertain. The CDR3 runs to 12 residues. Germline CDR1 is SGDLS and CDR2 is YYNGEE. V gave up 5 bases and J gave up 6 bases, with 9 bases separating them. The CDR3 protein is CASSLFGNEQFF. The DNA of the CDR3 is TGTGCCAGCAGTCTATTCGGCAATGAGCAGTTCTTC.

Only a few counts were recorded for this clonotype. J is TRBJ2-1 and V is TRBV5-1, with no clear D. This CDR3 has 15 amino acids. The germline CDR1 and CDR2 sequences are SGHRS and YFSETQ. V lost 4 bases to trimming and J lost 5 bases, with 16 bases between them. CDR3 DNA sequence: TGCGCCAGCAGCACTGGTGCTACTGAAGACAATGAGCAGTTCTTC. Encoded protein: CASSTGATEDNEQFF.

This clonotype was seen ten or more times. The V call is TRBV4-1, the J call TRBJ1-6; D is perhaps TRBD1 (6 bases). This CDR3 is built from 12 residues. The germline V gene encodes CDR1 MGHRA and CDR2 YSYEKL. The V gene lost 1 base and the J gene lost 13 bases, with 8 bases spanning the gap. CDR3 sequence: CASSQAGGPLHF. The CDR3 nucleotides read TGCGCCAGCAGCCAAGCCGGGGGCCCCCTCCACTTT.

The sample holds many counts of this clonotype. The rearrangement links TRBV5-1 to TRBJ2-2; TRBD1 is a possible D gene (7 bases). The CDR3 loop spans 16 amino acids. The V end was cut by 3 bases, the J end by 6 bases, with 18 bases between. Germline values: CDR1 SGHRS, CDR2 YFSETQ. The CDR3, as DNA: TGCGCCAGCAGCTCGGGGGCGACAGGGTTTGCCGGGGAGCTGTTTTTT. Protein: CASSSGATGFAGELFF.

This clonotype was picked up a small number of times. This chain joins TRBV4-2 and TRBJ2-7; D remains unclear. V gave up 4 bases and J gave up 3 bases, with 13 bases separating them. Germline V lookup: CDR1 LGHNA, CDR2 YNFKEQ. The CDR3 spans 14 residues. The CDR3 DNA sequence: TGTGCCAGCAGCCCGTCAGCAGACCACTACGAGCAGTACTTC. It translates to CASSPSADHYEQYF.